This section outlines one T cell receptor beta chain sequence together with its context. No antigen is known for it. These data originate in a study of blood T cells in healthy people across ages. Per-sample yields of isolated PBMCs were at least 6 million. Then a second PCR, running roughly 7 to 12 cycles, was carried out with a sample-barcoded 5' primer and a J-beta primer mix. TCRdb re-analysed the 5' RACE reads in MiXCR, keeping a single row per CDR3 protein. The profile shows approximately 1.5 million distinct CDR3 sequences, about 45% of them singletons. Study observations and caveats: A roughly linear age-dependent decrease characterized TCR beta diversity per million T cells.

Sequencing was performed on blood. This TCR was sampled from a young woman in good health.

CDR3 protein: CSASLGVSGPEAFF. The CDR3 region has the DNA TGCAGCGCCTCTTTAGGGGTATCGGGACCTGAAGCTTTCTTT. The chain carries TRBV29-1 and TRBJ1-1, with a tentative D call TRBD1 (5 bases). CDR3 length: 14 residues. The V end lost 7 bases, the J end lost 6 bases, and 21 bases lay between the germline ends. Germline CDR1 SQVTM, CDR2 ANQGSEA.